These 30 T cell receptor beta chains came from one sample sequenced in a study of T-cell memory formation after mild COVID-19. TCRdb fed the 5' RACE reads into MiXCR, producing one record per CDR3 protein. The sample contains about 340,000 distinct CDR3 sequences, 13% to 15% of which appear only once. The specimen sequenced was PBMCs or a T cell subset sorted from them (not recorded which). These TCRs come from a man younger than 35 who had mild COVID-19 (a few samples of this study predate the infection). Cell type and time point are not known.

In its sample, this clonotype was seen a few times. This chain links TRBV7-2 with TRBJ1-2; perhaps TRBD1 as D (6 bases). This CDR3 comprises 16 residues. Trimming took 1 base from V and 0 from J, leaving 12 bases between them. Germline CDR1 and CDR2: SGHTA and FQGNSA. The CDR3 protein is CASSLGGQGTNYGYTF. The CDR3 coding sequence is TGTGCCAGCAGCTTAGGGGGGCAGGGAACTAACTATGGCTACACCTTC.

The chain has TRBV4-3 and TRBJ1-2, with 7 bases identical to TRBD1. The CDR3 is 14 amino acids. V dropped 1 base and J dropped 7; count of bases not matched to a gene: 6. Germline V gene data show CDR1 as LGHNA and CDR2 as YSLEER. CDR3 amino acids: CASSQVGQRVGYTF. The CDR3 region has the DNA TGCGCCAGCAGCCAAGTGGGACAGAGGGTTGGCTACACCTTC.

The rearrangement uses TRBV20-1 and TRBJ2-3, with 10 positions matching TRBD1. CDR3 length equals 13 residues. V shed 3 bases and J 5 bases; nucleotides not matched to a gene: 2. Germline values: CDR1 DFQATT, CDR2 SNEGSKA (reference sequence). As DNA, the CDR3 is TGCAGTGCTAGGGGGACAGGGGTAGATACGCAGTATTTT. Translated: CSARGTGVDTQYF.

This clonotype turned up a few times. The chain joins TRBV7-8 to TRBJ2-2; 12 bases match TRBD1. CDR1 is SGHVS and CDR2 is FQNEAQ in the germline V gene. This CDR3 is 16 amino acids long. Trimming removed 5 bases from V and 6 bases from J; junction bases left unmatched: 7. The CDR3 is CASSTWDRGRPGELFF. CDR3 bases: TGTGCCAGCAGCACCTGGGACAGGGGGCGCCCCGGGGAGCTGTTTTTT.

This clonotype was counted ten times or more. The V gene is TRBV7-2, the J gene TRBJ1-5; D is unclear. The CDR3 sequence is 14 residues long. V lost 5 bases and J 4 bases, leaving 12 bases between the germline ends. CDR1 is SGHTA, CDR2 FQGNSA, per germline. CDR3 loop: CASSPPERNQPQHF. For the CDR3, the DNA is TGTGCCAGCAGCCCACCCGAGAGGAATCAGCCCCAGCATTTT.

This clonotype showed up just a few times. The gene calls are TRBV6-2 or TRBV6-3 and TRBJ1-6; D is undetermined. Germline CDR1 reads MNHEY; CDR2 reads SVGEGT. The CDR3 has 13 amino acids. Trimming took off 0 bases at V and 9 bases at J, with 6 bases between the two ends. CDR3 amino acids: CASSYSEGSPLHF. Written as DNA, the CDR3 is TGTGCCAGCAGTTACTCCGAGGGTTCACCCCTCCACTTT.

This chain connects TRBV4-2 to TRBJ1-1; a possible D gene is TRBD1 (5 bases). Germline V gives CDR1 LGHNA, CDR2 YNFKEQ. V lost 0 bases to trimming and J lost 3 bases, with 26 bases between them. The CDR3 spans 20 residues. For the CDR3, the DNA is TGTGCCAGCAGCCAAGATATTTTGCAGGGACGAACAGAAGAGTACACTGAAGCTTTCTTT. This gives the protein CASSQDILQGRTEEYTEAFF.

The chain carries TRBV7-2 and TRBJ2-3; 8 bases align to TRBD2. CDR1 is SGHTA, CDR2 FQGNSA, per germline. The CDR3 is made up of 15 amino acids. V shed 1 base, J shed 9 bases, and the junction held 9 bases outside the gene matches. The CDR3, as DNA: TGTGCCAGCAGCTTAGTAGGGGGACTAGTTGGGACGCAGTATTTT. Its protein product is CASSLVGGLVGTQYF.

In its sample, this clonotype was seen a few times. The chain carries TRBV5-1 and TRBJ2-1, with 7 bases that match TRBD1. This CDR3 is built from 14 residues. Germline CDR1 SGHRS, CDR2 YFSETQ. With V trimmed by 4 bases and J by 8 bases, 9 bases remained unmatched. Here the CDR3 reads CASSLRQGRDEQFF. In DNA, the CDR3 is TGCGCCAGCAGCCTAAGACAGGGTAGGGATGAGCAGTTCTTC.

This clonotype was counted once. The CDR3 reads CSARPGREQYF. The CDR3 nucleotides are TGCAGTGCTAGGCCAGGGCGCGAGCAGTACTTC. This rearrangement joins TRBV20-1 to TRBJ2-7; possibly TRBD1 for D (5 bases). The ends were cut back, 3 bases at V and 6 bases at J, with 9 bases in the middle. This CDR3 is 11 amino acids long. Germline-derived CDR1 and CDR2 are DFQATT and SNEGSKA (reference sequence).

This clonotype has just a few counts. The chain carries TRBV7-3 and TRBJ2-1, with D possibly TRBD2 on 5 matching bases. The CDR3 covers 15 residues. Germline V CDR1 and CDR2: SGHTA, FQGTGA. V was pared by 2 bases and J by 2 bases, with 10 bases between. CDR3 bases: TGTGCCAGCAGCTTAGGGCTAGCCCCCTACAATGAGCAGTTCTTC. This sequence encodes CASSLGLAPYNEQFF.

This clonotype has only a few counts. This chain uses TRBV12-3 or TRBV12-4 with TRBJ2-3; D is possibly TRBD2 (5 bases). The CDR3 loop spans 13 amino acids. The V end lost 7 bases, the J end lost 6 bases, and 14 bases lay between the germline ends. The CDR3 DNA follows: TGTGCCAGCATGTGGATGGAGGTTGATACGCAGTATTTT. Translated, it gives CASMWMEVDTQYF.

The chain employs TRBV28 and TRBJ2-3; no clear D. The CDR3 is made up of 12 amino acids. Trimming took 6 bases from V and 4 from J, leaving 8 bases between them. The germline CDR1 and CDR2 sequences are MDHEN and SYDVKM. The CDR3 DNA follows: TGTGCCAGCAGACCCTTCGCAGATACGCAGTATTTT. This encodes CASRPFADTQYF.

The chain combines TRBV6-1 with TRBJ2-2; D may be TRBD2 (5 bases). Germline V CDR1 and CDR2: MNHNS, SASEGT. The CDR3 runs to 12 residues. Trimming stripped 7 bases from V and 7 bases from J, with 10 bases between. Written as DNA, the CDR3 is TGTGCCAGCATCCGGGAACACGGGGAGCTGTTTTTT. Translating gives CASIREHGELFF.

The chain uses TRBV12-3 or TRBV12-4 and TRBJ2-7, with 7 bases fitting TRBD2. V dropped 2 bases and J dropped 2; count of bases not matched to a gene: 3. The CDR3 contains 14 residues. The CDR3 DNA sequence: TGTGCCAGCAGTTTACCGGGGGGTGCCTACGAGCAGTACTTC. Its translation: CASSLPGGAYEQYF.

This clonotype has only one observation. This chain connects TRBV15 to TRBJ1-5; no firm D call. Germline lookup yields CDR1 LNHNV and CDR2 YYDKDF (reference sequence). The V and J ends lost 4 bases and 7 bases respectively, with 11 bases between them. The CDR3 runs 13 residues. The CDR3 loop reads CATSTAGYQPQHF. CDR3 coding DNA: TGTGCCACCAGCACCGCGGGTTACCAGCCCCAGCATTTT.

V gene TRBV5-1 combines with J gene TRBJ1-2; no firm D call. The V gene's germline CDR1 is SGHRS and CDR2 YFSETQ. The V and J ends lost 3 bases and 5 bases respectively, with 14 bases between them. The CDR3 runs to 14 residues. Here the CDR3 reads CASSSPQLGYGYTF. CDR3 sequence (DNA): TGCGCCAGCAGCTCCCCACAGCTCGGGTATGGCTACACCTTC.

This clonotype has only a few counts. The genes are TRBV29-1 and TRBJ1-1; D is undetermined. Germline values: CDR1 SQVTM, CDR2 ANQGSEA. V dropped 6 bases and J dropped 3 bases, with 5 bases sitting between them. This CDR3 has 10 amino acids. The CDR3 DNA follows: TGCAGCGTCAAAGACACTGAAGCTTTCTTT. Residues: CSVKDTEAFF.

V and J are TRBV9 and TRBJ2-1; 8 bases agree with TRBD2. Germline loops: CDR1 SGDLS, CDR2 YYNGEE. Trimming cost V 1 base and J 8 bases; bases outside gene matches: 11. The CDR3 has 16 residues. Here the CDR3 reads CASSVLRGGGFDEQFF. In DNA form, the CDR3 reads TGTGCCAGCAGCGTACTCCGGGGGGGAGGGTTCGATGAGCAGTTCTTC.

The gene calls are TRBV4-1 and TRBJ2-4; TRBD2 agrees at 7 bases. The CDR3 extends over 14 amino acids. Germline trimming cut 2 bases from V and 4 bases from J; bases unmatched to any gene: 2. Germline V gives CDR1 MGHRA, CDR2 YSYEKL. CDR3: CASSQPSGKNIQYF. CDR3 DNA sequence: TGCGCCAGCAGCCAACCTAGCGGAAAAAACATTCAGTACTTC.

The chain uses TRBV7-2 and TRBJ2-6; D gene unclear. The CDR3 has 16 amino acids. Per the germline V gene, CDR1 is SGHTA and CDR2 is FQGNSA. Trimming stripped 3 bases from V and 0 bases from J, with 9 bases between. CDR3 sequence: CASSLGGRSGANVLTF. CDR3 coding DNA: TGTGCCAGCAGCTTGGGCGGCCGCTCTGGGGCCAACGTCCTGACTTTC.

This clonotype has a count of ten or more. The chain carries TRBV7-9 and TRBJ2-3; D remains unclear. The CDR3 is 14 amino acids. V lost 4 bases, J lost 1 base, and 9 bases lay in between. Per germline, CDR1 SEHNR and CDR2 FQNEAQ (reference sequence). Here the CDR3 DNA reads TGTGCCAGCAGCTCCGACTGGGGCACAGATACGCAGTATTTT. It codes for CASSSDWGTDTQYF.

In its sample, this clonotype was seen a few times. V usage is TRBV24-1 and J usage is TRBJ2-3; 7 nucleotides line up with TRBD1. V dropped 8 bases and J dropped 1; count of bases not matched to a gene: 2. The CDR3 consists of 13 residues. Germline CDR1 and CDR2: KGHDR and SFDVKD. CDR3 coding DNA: TGTGCCACCAAAGACAGGGGCACAGATACGCAGTATTTT. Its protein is CATKDRGTDTQYF.

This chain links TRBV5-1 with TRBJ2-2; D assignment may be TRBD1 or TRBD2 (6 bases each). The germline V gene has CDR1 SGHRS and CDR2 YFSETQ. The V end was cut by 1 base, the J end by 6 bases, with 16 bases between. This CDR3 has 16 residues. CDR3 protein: CASSLTGTRRAGELFF. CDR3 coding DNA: TGCGCCAGCAGCTTGACCGGGACAAGGAGGGCCGGGGAGCTGTTTTTT.

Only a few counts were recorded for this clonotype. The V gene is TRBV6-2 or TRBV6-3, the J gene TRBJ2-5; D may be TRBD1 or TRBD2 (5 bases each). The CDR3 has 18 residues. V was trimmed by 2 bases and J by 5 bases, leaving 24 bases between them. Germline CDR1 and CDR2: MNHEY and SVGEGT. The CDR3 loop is CASSYDLSGLPIQETQYF. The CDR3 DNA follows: TGTGCCAGCAGTTACGATCTTTCGGGGCTACCAATTCAGGAGACCCAGTACTTC.

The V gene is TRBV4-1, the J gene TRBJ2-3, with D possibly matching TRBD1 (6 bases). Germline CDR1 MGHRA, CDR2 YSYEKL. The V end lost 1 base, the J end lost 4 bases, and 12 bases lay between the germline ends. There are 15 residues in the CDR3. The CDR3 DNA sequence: TGCGCCAGCAGCCAAGGCTCCTGGACAGCAGATACGCAGTATTTT. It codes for CASSQGSWTADTQYF.

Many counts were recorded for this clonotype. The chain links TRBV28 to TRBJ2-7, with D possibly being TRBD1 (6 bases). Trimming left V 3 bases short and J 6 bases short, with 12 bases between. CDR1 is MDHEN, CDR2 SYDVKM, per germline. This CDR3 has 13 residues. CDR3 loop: CASSFTQGLEQYV. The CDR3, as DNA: TGTGCCAGCAGTTTTACACAGGGTCTCGAGCAGTACGTC.

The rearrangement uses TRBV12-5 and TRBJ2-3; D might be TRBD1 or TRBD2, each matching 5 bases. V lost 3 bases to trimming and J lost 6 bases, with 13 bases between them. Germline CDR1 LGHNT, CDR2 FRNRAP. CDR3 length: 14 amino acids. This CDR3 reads CASGFEGPQDTQYF. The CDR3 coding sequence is TGTGCTAGTGGTTTCGAGGGGCCTCAGGATACGCAGTATTTT. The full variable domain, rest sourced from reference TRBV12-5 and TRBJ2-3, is DARVTQTPRHKVTEMGQEVTMRCQPILGHNTVFWYRQTMMQGLELLAYFRNRAPLDDSGMPKDRFSAEMPDATLATLKIQPSEPRDSAVYFCASGFEGPQDTQYFGPGTRLTVL.

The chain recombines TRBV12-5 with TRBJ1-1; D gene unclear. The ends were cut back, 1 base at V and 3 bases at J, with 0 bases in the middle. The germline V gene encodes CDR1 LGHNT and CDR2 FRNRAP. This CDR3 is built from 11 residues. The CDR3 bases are TGTGCTAGTGGTTTGGACACTGAAGCTTTCTTT. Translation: CASGLDTEAFF.

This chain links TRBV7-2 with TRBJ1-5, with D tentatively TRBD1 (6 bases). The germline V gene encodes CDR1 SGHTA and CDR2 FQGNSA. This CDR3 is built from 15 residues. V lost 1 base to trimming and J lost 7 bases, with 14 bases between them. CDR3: CASSLGGRGGQPQHF. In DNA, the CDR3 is TGTGCCAGCAGCTTAGGGGGCAGGGGAGGCCAGCCCCAGCATTTT. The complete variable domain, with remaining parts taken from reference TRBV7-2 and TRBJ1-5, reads GAGVSQSPSNKVTEKGKDVELRCDPISGHTALYWYRQSLGQGLEFLIYFQGNSAPDKSGLPSDRFSAERTGGSVSTLTIQRTQQEDSAVYLCASSLGGRGGQPQHFGDGTRLSIL.